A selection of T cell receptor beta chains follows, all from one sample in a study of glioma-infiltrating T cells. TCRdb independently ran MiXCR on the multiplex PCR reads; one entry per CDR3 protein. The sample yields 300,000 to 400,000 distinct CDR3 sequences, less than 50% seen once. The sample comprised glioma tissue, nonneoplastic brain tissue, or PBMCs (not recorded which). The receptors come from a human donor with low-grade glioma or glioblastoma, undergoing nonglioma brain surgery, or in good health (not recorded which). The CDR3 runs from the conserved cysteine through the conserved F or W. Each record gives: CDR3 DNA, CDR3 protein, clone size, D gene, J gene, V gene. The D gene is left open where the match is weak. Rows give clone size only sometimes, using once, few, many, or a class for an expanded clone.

TGTGCCAGCAGCCAATGGCGGGGTGGGTATGAGCAGTTCTTC CASSQWRGGYEQFF few . TRBJ2-1 TRBV14
TGTGCCAGCAGTTTCCTGATTAGGCACGAGCAGTACTTC CASSFLIRHEQYF few . TRBJ2-7 TRBV28
TGTGTCAGCAGTTCCTGGGCTGCAAGCTCCTACGAGCAGTACTTC CVSSSWAASSYEQYF once . TRBJ2-7 TRBV27
TGTGCCAGCAGTGGACTAGGGTCCTACAATGAGCAGTTCTTC CASSGLGSYNEQFF few TRBD2 TRBJ2-1 TRBV11-2
TGTGCCAGCAGTCCCCTGGCTCGAAAGAGCACTGAAGCTTTCTTT CASSPLARKSTEAFF . . TRBJ1-1 TRBV28
TGCAGTGCTCCTCGGACAGGAAGCTATGGCTACACCTTC CSAPRTGSYGYTF . TRBD1 TRBJ1-2 TRBV20-1
TGTGCCAGCAGTTTATTATCAGGGGGTGACTCGGGGGCCAACGTCCTGACTTTC CASSLLSGGDSGANVLTF . TRBD1 TRBJ2-6 TRBV27
TGTGCCAGCAGCCCGAGGGGGAATGAAAAACTGTTTTTT CASSPRGNEKLFF . . TRBJ1-4 TRBV4-2
TGTGCCAGCAGTTTAAGGGCCTTCTATGGCTACACCTTC CASSLRAFYGYTF few . TRBJ1-2 TRBV28
TGCGCCAGCAGCCTAGGAACCGGGGCGGCTAGCACAGATACGCAGTATTTT CASSLGTGAASTDTQYF . . TRBJ2-3 TRBV4-1
TGTGCCACCACAGGTCGACAGGGGTCAGAACTGGAAGCTTTCTTT CATTGRQGSELEAFF many TRBD1 TRBJ1-1 TRBV6-1
TGCGCCAGCAGCCAACAATCACTAGCGCAAGAGACCCAGTACTTC CASSQQSLAQETQYF . TRBD2 TRBJ2-5 TRBV4-1
TGTGCCAGCAGCTTAGGGACGCCATGGGGCACTGAAGCTTTCTTT CASSLGTPWGTEAFF . . TRBJ1-1 TRBV7-2
TGTGCCAGCAGTATCGAAGTAAGCTCCTACGAGCAGTACTTC CASSIEVSSYEQYF . . TRBJ2-7 TRBV2
TGTGCCAGCAGTCTGGACAGGGCTAGCAATCAGCCCCAGCATTTT CASSLDRASNQPQHF . TRBD1 TRBJ1-5 TRBV27
TGTGCCAGCAGCTCAGAAAGGGACGGCGCAACTAATGAAAAACTGTTTTTT CASSSERDGATNEKLFF . . TRBJ1-4 TRBV7-2
TGCAGTGCTAAGGACAGAAGTATCTCCTACGTGCAGTACTTC CSAKDRSISYVQYF once . TRBJ2-7 TRBV20-1
TGTGCCAGCAGGGGGGCCTCGAGGACTGAAGCTTTCTTT CASRGASRTEAFF . . TRBJ1-1 TRBV2
TGTGCCAGCAGCTTCAGGGGAGGCTACACCTTC CASSFRGGYTF . . TRBJ1-2 TRBV11-1
TGCAGTGCTAGGGGAGGGATCACTGAAGCTTTCTTT CSARGGITEAFF . . TRBJ1-1 TRBV20-1
TGTGCCAGCAGCTTACAGATCTATGAGCAGTTCTTC CASSLQIYEQFF . . TRBJ2-1 TRBV7-2
TGTGCCAGCAGTTCAAGCGCGGCAGCCTCTAGGATTTACGAGCAGTACTTC CASSSSAAASRIYEQYF . . TRBJ2-7 TRBV28
TGTGCCAGCACCAGGGCGGCCGGGGGGGATCAGCCCCAGCATTTT CASTRAAGGDQPQHF few . TRBJ1-5 TRBV27
TGTGCCAGCAGTGAGGCACTAGCGCCCTACGAGCAGTACTTC CASSEALAPYEQYF few TRBD2 TRBJ2-7 TRBV2
TGTGCCAGCAGCGTAGGCCGGGACAGCTATGAAAAACTGTTTTTT CASSVGRDSYEKLFF many TRBD1 TRBJ1-4 TRBV27
TGTGCCAGCAGCGCCCAGCAGAATTCACCCCTCCACTTT CASSAQQNSPLHF . . TRBJ1-6 TRBV7-2
TGCGCCAGCAGCTTGAGTACCGCTAGAAACTACGAGCAGTACTTC CASSLSTARNYEQYF few . TRBJ2-7 TRBV5-1
TGTGCCAGCAGCTTGGATCTCCGGCCTTCAGCTTTCTTT CASSLDLRPSAFF . . TRBJ1-1 TRBV5-4
TGTGCCAGCAGGGGGGGAGCGGGAGAATCCTACAATGAGCAGTTCTTC CASRGGAGESYNEQFF . TRBD2 TRBJ2-1 TRBV2
TGTGCCAGCAGTGAAGAGTATAGCAATCAGCCCCAGCATTTT CASSEEYSNQPQHF many . TRBJ1-5 TRBV6-1
TGTGCCAGCAGCATCGGACTAGCGATATACAATGAGCAGTTCTTC CASSIGLAIYNEQFF many TRBD2 TRBJ2-1 TRBV27
TGCGCCAGCAGCACCGGACAGGGGAGCAATCAGCCCCAGCATTTT CASSTGQGSNQPQHF many TRBD1 TRBJ1-5 TRBV5-1
TGTGCCAGCAGCCGTAGCGGGAGCACAGATACGCAGTATTTT CASSRSGSTDTQYF many TRBD2 TRBJ2-3 TRBV4-2
TGTGCCAGCAGACTCTGGACAGGGGGCTATGGCGGGAGAGTAGGACACGAGCAGTACTTC CASRLWTGGYGGRVGHEQYF few TRBD1 TRBJ2-7 TRBV28
TGTGCCAGCAGTTACCCGCAGGGACGCGGCTACACCTTC CASSYPQGRGYTF many . TRBJ1-2 TRBV6-2/TRBV6-3
TGTGCCAGCAAAGGGGTTAATTCACCCCTCCACTTT CASKGVNSPLHF few . TRBJ1-6 TRBV12-3/TRBV12-4
TGTGCCATCAACAGGGGGAACACTGAAGCTTTCTTT CAINRGNTEAFF . TRBD1 TRBJ1-1 TRBV10-3
TGCAGCGGGGGGGAGGGGTCAGAGGATACGCAGTATTTT CSGGEGSEDTQYF . TRBD2 TRBJ2-3 TRBV29-1